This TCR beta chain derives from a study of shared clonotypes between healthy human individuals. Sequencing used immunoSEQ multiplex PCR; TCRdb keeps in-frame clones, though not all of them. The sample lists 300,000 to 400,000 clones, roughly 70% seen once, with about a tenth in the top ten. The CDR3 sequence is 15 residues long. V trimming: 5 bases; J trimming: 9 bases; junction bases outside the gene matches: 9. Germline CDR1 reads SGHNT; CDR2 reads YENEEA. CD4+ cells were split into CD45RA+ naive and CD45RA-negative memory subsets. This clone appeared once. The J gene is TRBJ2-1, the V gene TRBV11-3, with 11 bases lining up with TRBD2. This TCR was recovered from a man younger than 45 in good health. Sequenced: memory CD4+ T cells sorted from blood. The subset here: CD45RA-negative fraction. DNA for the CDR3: TGTGCCAGCAGCGCCGGGACTAGCGGCTTCGGTGAGCAGTTCTTC. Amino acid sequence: CASSAGTSGFGEQFF.